This T cell receptor beta chain was recorded in a study of shared clonotypes between healthy human individuals. Study-wide results and limits: Generally, naive subsets (rather than memory subsets) showed larger estimated richness.

The repertoire was sequenced with immunoSEQ multiplex PCR; TCRdb's copy has only in-frame clones and lacks some. The repertoire holds 2 million to 3 million clones, with more than 80% as singletons. Only a few counts were recorded for this clone. Its specificity is unknown. Germline V lookup: CDR1 SGHNT, CDR2 YYREEE (reference sequence). The length of the CDR3 is 14 residues. V lost 4 bases, J lost 6 bases, and 11 bases lay in between. The chain carries TRBV5-4 and TRBJ1-6; maybe TRBD1 (5 bases). The sample comprised naive CD4+ T cells sorted from blood. Subset meaning: CD45RA+ positively selected. The TCR comes from a young man in good health. As DNA, the CDR3 is TGTGCCAGCAGCCTGGGACGGACTAATTCACCCCTCCACTTT. Residues: CASSLGRTNSPLHF.